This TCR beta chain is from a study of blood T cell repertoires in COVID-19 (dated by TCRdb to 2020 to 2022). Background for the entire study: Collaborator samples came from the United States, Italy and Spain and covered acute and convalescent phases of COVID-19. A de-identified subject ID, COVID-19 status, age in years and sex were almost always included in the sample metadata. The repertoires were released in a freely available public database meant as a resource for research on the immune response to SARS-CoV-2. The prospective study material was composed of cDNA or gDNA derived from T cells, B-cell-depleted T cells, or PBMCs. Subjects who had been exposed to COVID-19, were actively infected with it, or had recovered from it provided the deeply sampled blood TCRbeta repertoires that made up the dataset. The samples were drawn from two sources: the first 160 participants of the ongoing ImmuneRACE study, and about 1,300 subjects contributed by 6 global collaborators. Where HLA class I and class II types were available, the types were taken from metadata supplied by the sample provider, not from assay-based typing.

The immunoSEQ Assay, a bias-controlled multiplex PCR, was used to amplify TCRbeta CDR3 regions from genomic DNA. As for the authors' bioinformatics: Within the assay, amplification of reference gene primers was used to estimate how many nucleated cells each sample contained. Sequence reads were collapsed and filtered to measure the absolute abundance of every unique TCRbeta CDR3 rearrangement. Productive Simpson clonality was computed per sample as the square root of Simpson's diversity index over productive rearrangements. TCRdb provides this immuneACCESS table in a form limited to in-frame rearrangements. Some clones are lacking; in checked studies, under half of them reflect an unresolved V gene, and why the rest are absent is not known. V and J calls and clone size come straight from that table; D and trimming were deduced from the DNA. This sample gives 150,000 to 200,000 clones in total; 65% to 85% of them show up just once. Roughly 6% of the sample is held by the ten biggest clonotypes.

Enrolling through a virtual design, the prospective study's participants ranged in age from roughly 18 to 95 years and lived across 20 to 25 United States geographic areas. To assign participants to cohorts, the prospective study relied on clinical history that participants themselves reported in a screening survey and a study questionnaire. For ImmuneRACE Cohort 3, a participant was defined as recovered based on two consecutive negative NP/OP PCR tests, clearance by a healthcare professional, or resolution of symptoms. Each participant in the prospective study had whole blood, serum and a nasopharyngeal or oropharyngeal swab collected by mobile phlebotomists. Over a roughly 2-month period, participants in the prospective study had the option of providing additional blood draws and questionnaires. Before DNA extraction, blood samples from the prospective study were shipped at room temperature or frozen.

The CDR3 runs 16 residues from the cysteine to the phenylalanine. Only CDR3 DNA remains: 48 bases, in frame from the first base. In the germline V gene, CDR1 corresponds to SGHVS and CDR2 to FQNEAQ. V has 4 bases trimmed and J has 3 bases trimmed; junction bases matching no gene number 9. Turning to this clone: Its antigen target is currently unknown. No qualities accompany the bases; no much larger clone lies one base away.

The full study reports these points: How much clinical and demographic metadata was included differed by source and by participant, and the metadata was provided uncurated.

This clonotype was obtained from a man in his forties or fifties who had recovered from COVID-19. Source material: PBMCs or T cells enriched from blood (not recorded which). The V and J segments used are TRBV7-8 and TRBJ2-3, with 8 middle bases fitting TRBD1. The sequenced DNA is TGTGCCAGCAGCTCGGACAGGGTACGGAAGACAGATACGCAGTATTTT. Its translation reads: CASSSDRVRKTDTQYF.